The sequence of this T cell receptor beta chain was determined in a study of blood T cells in healthy people across ages. Study-level results: As age increased, TCR beta diversity per million T cells fell in a roughly linear fashion.

The germline V gene encodes CDR1 MNHNS and CDR2 SASEGT. The CDR3 runs 15 residues. To note about this clonotype: Its specificity is unknown.

Next came a second PCR, run for about 7 to 12 cycles, which used a sample-barcoded 5' primer along with a J-beta primer mix. Each CDR3 protein gets one entry after TCRdb re-called the 5' RACE reads with MiXCR. Of 1.5 million to 1.9 million distinct CDR3 sequences listed, 35% to 45% are singletons. The genes are TRBV6-1 and TRBJ2-5; a weak D match, TRBD2 (7 bases). With the DNA end fitting TRBJ2-7 better, the J assignment may be wrong. This receptor was identified in a woman between 18 and 30 years old in good health. The sequencing sample was made of blood. The DNA of the CDR3 is TGTGCCAGCAGTTTTGCGGGGGCTCAGTCCTACGAGCAGTACTTC. Translated: CASSFAGAQSYEQYF.